The source of this T cell receptor (beta chain) is a study of human T cells and chemical hapten exposure. Across the whole study: Across its 20 to 25 weeks, the study gave patients weekly diphenylcyclopropenone doses to the scalp. Small discrepancies in pooled library volume mainly accounted for the varying TCR yields per sample.

This clonotype has a count of ten or more. The junction departs from the called germline gene at one end, perhaps through a read error. TCRdb re-called the RACE reads through MiXCR, storing one row per CDR3 protein. The data show about 68,000 distinct CDR3 sequences, 9.5% to 13% seen once. This CDR3 comprises 12 residues. Germline V gene lookup returns CDR1 MDHEN and CDR2 SYDVKM. The sample's time point: pre-sensitization, week 0. Treatment meaning: therapeutic diphenylcyclopropenone sensitization with weekly scalp DPC. The specimen comprised whole blood, sampled in connection with sensitization to the hapten diphenylcyclopropenone (DPC). This clonotype was sampled from a woman in her forties or fifties with alopecia areata. Some clones in this sample may be carry-over from other donors' samples. V gene TRBV28 combines with J gene TRBJ2-5; 8 bases match TRBD1. The CDR3: CASSQGQGGVDF. CDR3 nucleotide sequence: TGTGCCAGCAGTCAAGGACAGGGCGGCGTTGACTTC.